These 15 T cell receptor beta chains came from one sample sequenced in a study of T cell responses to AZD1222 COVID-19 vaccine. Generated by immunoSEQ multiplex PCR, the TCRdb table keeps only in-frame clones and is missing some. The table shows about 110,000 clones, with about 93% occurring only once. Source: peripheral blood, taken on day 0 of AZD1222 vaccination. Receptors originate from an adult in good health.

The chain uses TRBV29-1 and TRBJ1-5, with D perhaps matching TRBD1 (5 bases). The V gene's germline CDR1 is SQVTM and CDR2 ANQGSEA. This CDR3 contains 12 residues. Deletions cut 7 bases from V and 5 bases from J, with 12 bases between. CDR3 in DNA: TGCAGCGCCCAGACGGGGGATCAGCCCCAGCATTTT. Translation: CSAQTGDQPQHF.

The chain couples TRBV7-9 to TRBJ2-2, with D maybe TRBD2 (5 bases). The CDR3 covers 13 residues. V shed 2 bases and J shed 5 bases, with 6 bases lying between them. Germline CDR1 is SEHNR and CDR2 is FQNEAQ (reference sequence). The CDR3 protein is CASSLTRTGELFF. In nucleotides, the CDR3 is TGTGCCAGCAGCTTAACTAGAACCGGGGAGCTGTTTTTT.

The CDR3 region is CASSDQAYGYTF. In DNA, the CDR3 is TGTGCCAGCAGTGATCAGGCTTATGGCTACACCTTC. The chain uses TRBV2 and TRBJ1-2; no firm D call. Deletions cut 3 bases from V and 5 bases from J, with 7 bases between. The CDR3 length is 12 residues. Per germline, CDR1 SNHLY and CDR2 FYNNEI.

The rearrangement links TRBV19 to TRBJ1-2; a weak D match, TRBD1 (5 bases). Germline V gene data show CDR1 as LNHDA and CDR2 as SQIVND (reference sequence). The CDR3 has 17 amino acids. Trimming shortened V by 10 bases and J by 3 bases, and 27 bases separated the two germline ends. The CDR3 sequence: CATTLTGRRGVDYGYTF. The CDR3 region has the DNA TGTGCCACAACCTTGACCGGGAGGAGGGGTGTGGACTATGGCTACACCTTC. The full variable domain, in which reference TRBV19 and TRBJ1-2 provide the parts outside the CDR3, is DGGITQSPKYLFRKEGQNVTLSCEQNLNHDAMYWYRQDPGQGLRLIYYSQIVNDFQKGDIAEGYSVSREKKESFPLTVTSAQKNPTAFYLCATTLTGRRGVDYGYTFGSGTRLTVV.

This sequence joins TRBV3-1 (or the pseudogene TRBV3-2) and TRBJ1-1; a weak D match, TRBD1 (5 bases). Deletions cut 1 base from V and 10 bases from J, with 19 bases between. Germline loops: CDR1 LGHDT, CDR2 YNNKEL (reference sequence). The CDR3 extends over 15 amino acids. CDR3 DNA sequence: TGTGCCAGCAGCCAAGGTCGGACACCTTATTCCCCAGCTTTCTTT. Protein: CASSQGRTPYSPAFF.

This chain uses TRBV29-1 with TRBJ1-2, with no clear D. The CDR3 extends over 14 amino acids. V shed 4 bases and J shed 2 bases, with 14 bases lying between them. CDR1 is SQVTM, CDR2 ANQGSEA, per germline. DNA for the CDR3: TGCAGCGTTGTGGTAGTTGGTGGGAACTATGGCTACACCTTC. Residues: CSVVVVGGNYGYTF.

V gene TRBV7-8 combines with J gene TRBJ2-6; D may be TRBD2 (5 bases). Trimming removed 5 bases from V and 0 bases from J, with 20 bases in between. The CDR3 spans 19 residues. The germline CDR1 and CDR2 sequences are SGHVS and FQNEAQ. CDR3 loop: CASSLTAAAVNSGANVLTF. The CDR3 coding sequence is TGTGCCAGCAGCCTAACAGCGGCAGCTGTAAACTCTGGGGCCAACGTCCTGACTTTC.

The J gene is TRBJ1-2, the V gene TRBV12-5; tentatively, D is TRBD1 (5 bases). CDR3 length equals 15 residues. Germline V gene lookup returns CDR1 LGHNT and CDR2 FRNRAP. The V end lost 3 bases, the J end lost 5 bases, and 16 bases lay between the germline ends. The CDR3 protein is CASGLEMGRGYGYTF. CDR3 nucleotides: TGTGCTAGTGGTTTAGAGATGGGGAGGGGTTATGGCTACACCTTC.

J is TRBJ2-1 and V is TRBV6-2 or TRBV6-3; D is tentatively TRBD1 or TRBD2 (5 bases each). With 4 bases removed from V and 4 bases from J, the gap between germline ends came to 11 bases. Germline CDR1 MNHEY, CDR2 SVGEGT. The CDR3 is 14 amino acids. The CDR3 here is CASSSRGGYNEQFF. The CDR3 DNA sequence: TGTGCCAGCAGTTCGAGGGGTGGGTACAATGAGCAGTTCTTC.

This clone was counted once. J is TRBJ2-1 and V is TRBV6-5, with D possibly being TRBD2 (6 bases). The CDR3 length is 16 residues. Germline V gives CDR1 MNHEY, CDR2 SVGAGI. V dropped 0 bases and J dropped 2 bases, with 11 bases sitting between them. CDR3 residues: CASSYSVGGTYNEQFF. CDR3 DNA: TGTGCCAGCAGTTACTCAGTGGGCGGGACCTACAATGAGCAGTTCTTC.

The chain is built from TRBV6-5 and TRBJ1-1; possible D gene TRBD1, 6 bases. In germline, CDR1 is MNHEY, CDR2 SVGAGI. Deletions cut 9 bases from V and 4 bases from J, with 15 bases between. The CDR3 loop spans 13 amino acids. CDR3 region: CASSRGASTEAFF. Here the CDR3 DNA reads TGTGCCAGTTCCCGGGGGGCGAGCACTGAAGCTTTCTTT.

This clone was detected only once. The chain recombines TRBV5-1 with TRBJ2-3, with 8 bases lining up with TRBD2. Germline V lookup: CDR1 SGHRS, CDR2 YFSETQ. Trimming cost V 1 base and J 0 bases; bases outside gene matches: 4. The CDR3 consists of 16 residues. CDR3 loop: CASSLYGGRSTDTQYF. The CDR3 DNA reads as TGCGCCAGCAGCTTGTACGGCGGGAGGAGCACAGATACGCAGTATTTT.

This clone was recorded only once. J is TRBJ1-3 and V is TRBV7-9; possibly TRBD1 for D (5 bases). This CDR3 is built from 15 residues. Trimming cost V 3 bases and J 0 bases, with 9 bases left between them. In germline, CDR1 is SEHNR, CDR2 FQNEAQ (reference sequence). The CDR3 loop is CASSFTGNSGNTIYF. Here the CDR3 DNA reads TGTGCCAGCAGCTTCACAGGCAACTCTGGAAACACCATATATTTT.

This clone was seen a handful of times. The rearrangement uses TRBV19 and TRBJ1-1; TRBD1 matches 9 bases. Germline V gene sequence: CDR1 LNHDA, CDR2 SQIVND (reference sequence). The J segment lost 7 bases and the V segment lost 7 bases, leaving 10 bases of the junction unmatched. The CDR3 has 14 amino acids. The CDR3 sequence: CASNSGQGIGEAFF. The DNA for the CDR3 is TGTGCCAGTAACAGTGGACAGGGGATTGGTGAAGCTTTCTTT.

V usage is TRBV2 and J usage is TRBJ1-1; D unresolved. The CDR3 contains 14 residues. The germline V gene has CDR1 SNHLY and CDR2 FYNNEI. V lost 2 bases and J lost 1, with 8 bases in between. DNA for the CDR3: TGTGCCAGCAGTGAAAGAGCAGGGAACACTGAAGCTTTCTTT. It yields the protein CASSERAGNTEAFF.